Sequencing of this TCR beta chain was carried out in a study of T cell responses to AZD1222 COVID-19 vaccine. The length of the CDR3 is 15 residues. Germline CDR1 is KGHSH and CDR2 is LQKENI. Germline trimming cut 4 bases from V and 4 bases from J; bases unmatched to any gene: 5. The table came from immunoSEQ multiplex PCR; TCRdb's copy has only in-frame clones and leaves some out. The sample holds around 120,000 clones, 75% to 95% seen once. The source material was peripheral blood, sampled on day 0 of AZD1222 vaccination. The chain recombines TRBV18 with TRBJ2-5; 11 bases match TRBD2. The TCR sequence derives from an adult in good health. CDR3 nucleotides: TGTGCCAGCTCACTCCTAGCGGGAGGTGGAGAGACCCAGTACTTC. It translates to CASSLLAGGGETQYF.